The clone carrying this T cell receptor (beta chain) was seen a few times. Antigen: not known. Pregnant or lactating patients were excluded, as were those with uncontrolled infection or other autoimmune disease. V lost 2 bases and J lost 4; bases outside the gene matches: 2. The CDR3 has 14 residues. Germline lookup yields CDR1 MNHNS and CDR2 SASEGT. The record originates from a study of T cells in Graves' hyperthyroidism and ophthalmopathy. Study at large: The authors collected peripheral blood at initial diagnosis, before any treatment. Findings and limits, study-wide: Among clonotypes expanded in thyroid above 0.001, most were also found in blood.

TCR beta CDR3 sequences were amplified from RNA transcripts. The HTBI primer set was used in a first-round RT-PCR of the TCR CDR3. Each CDR3 protein is one row after TCRdb ran MiXCR on the multiplex PCR reads. Among 500,000 or so distinct CDR3 sequences listed, 17% were seen once. The chain couples TRBV6-1 to TRBJ1-2; 9 bases map to TRBD1. The clonotype was recovered from a woman in her late teens or twenties with Graves' ophthalmopathy. The specimen was blood. DNA of the CDR3: TGTGCCAGCAGTGAATCGGGACAGGGCTATGGCTACACCTTC. Translated, it gives CASSESGQGYGYTF.